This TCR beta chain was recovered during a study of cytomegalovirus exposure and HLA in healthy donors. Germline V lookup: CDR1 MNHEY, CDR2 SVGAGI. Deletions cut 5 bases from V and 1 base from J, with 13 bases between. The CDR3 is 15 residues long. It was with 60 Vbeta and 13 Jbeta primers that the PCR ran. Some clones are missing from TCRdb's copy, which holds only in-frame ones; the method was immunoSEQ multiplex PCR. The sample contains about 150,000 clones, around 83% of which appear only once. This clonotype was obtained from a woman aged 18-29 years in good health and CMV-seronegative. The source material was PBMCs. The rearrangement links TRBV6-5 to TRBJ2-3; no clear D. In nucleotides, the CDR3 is TGTGCCAGCAGTCCCATGAGCCGGGGCACAGATACGCAGTATTTT. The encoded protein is CASSPMSRGTDTQYF.